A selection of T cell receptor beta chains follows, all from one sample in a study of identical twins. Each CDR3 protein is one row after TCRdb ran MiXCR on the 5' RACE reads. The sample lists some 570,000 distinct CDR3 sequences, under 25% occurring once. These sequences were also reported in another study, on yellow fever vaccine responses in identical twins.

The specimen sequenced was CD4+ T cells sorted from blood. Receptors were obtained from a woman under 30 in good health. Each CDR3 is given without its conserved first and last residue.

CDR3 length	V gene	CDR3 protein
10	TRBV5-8	ASSFYSGPQH
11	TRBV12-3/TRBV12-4	ASSRGGGVEQF
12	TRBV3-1	ASSHTAPGLEQF
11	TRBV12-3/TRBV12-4	ASTRDSTDTQY
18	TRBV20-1	SASALMGLAGDRNYNEQF
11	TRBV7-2	ASSLGVAGEQF
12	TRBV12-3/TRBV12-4	ASSSGQGANEQY
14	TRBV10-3	AITTRDRVGTDTQY
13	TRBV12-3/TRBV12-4	ASSLGDRGGETQY
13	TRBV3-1	ASSQVGFAEEKLF
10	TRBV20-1	SGRRIQETQY
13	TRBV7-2	ASSLSTGAGETQY
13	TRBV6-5	ASSTPAGGVWGYT
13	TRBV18	ASSLPPSLNTEAF